The 2 T cell receptor beta chains presented below share a single source sample, sequenced in a study of tumor and adjacent non-tumor tissue in lung cancer. No cell sorting was done before RNA was extracted from the tissue. TCRbeta libraries were built with three rounds of nested PCR, modified from ARM-PCR. TCRdb ran MiXCR on the multiplex PCR reads and lists one entry per CDR3 protein. The repertoire has approximately 110,000 distinct CDR3 sequences, 75% of them found once; the top ten carry 37%. Source material: lung tumor tissue. The origin of the receptors is a woman aged 55-69 years with non-small cell lung cancer.

Turning to this clonotype: A much larger clone lies a single base off, so this may be a read error. The CDR3 region has the DNA TGTGCCAGCAGCTTCGAGGGACAGTCCTACAATGAGCTGTTCTTC. Its protein is CASSFEGQSYNELFF. The chain carries TRBV5-5 and TRBJ2-1; 7 bases fit TRBD1. The V gene's germline CDR1 is SGHKS and CDR2 YYEKEE (reference sequence). The CDR3 runs to 15 residues. Supplemented by reference TRBV5-5 and TRBJ2-1, the full variable domain reads DAGVTQSPTHLIKTRGQQVTLRCSPISGHKSVSWYQQVLGQGPQFIFQYYEKEERGRGNFPDRFSARQFPNYSSELNVNALLLGDSALYLCASSFEGQSYNELFFGPGTRLTVL.

As regards this clonotype: A read error may explain this, as a much larger clone is one base away. The chain uses TRBV20-1 and TRBJ1-1, with D maybe TRBD1 (6 bases). Per the germline V gene, CDR1 is DFQATT and CDR2 is SNEGSKA (reference sequence). V lost 6 bases and J lost 6, with 17 bases in between. The CDR3 runs to 13 residues. The CDR3 loop is CSAGGGGVPEAFF. In DNA, the CDR3 is TGCAGTGCGGGGGGGGGCGGTGTACCTGAAGCTTTCTTT.